The T cell receptor (beta chain) described here comes from a study of shared clonotypes between healthy human individuals. Deep-level assay runs were performed. Each unsorted PBMC replicate got 300 ng genomic DNA, around 30,000 genomes. Original data processing: Without quality scores, immunoSEQ junctional reads could not be filtered like full-length reads. Sequencing used immunoSEQ multiplex PCR; TCRdb keeps in-frame clones, though not all of them. That table gives V, J and clone size, and the DNA gave D and trimming. Found here are fewer than 650,000 clones, around three quarters of them singletons; the top ten hold more than 10%. This CDR3 comprises 14 residues. Trimming took 1 base from V and 3 from J; bases not matched to a gene: 2. The germline CDR1 and CDR2 sequences are SGHTA and FQGNSA.

The sequence derives from a woman aged 35 to 49 in good health. Some clones in this sample may be carry-over from other donors' samples. The sequenced sample was PBMCs. V is TRBV7-2 and J is TRBJ2-5, with 7 bases identical to TRBD2. The CDR3 DNA reads TGTGCCAGCAGCTTAGGCCTAGCGGAAGAGACCCAGTACTTC. Protein: CASSLGLAEETQYF.